Listed here are 9 T cell receptor beta chains from one sample, sequenced in a study of T cells in Graves' hyperthyroidism and ophthalmopathy. TCR beta CDR3 regions were amplified from RNA transcripts. With the HTBI primer set, the TCR CDR3 went through a first round of RT-PCR. Each CDR3 protein is one row after TCRdb ran MiXCR on the multiplex PCR reads. The sample holds a few hundred thousand distinct CDR3 sequences, more than 15% seen once. The sample taken for sequencing was blood. These receptors all come from a woman in her twenties or thirties with Graves' hyperthyroidism.

This clonotype came up many times. The chain recombines TRBV20-1 with TRBJ2-1; D perhaps matches TRBD1 (6 bases). The germline V and J ends were trimmed by 2 bases and 3 bases, with 14 bases remaining between them. This CDR3 has 15 residues. CDR1 is DFQATT, CDR2 SNEGSKA, per germline (reference sequence). The CDR3 nucleotides read TGCAGTGCTAGAATCGACAGGAGACTCTACAATGAGCAGTTCTTC. Its translation: CSARIDRRLYNEQFF.

This clonotype has a count of ten or more. This chain connects TRBV2 to TRBJ2-7; D is undetermined. Trimming took off 2 bases at V and 0 bases at J, with 17 bases between the two ends. Per the germline V gene, CDR1 is SNHLY and CDR2 is FYNNEI. This CDR3 is built from 17 residues. CDR3 bases: TGTGCCAGCAGTGAAAATCTTGCCAGCATCACCTCCTACGAGCAGTACTTC. Translated: CASSENLASITSYEQYF.

As concerns this clonotype: This could be a read error, since a much larger clone is one nucleotide away. The chain links TRBV27 to TRBJ1-2; possibly TRBD1 for D (5 bases). This CDR3 has 14 residues. Germline values: CDR1 MNHEY, CDR2 SMNVEV (reference sequence). Trimming took off 0 bases at V and 7 bases at J, with 12 bases between the two ends. The CDR3 region is CASSLSGRAAGYTF. As DNA, the CDR3 is TGTGCCAGCAGTTTATCAGGCAGGGCGGCTGGCTACACCTTC.

Regarding this clonotype: Mismatch with germline at one junction end may stem from a read error. The chain combines TRBV7-3 with TRBJ2-3; possible D gene TRBD1, 5 bases. Germline CDR1 SGHTA, CDR2 FQGTGA. This CDR3 comprises 14 residues. The CDR3 coding sequence is TGTGCCAGCAGCTACGGACATAACACAGATACGCAGTGTTTT. Amino acids: CASSYGHNTDTQCF.

Turning to this clonotype: Since a much larger clone is just one base distant, this may be a read error. The chain couples TRBV7-4 to TRBJ2-1, with D unclear. The end of the DNA is better explained by TRBJ2-7, so the J call may be wrong. Germline V CDR1 and CDR2: SGHVT, SQSDAQ. The CDR3 length is 16 residues. The CDR3 region is CASSLEAVVTYNEQYF. DNA for the CDR3: TGTGCCAGCAGCTTAGAAGCTGTGGTCACCTACAATGAGCAGTACTTC.

The chain carries TRBV6-6 and TRBJ2-2, with TRBD2 matching over 9 bases. Germline V gives CDR1 MNHNY, CDR2 SVGAGI (reference sequence). V shed 0 bases and J 3 bases; nucleotides not matched to a gene: 5. This CDR3 is built from 17 residues. For the CDR3, the DNA is TGTGCCAGCAGTTACTCGGTCCTAGCGGGACACACCGGGGAGCTGTTTTTT. Translated, it gives CASSYSVLAGHTGELFF.

This clonotype occurred many times. V and J are TRBV7-9 and TRBJ2-1; maybe TRBD2 (5 bases). The CDR3 has 14 amino acids. CDR1 and CDR2 from the germline V gene are SEHNR and FQNEAQ (reference sequence). The V and J ends lost 7 bases and 6 bases respectively, with 16 bases between them. The chain's CDR3 is CASIQDSSSNEQFF. CDR3 in DNA: TGTGCCAGCATCCAGGACTCGTCAAGCAATGAGCAGTTCTTC.

This clonotype was observed at least ten times. V gene TRBV12-3 or TRBV12-4 combines with J gene TRBJ2-1; no firm D call. Trimming pared 5 bases from V and 0 bases from J, leaving 11 bases between. This CDR3 spans 15 amino acids. CDR3 DNA: TGTGCCAGCAGTCGTACAAGTAGCTCCTACAATGAGCAGTTCTTC. Translation gives CASSRTSSSYNEQFF.

V and J are TRBV4-1 and TRBJ2-1; D gene unclear. This CDR3 comprises 15 residues. V was clipped by 1 base and J by 4 bases, with 11 bases between them. Germline CDR1 and CDR2: MGHRA and YSYEKL. Written as DNA, the CDR3 is TGCGCCAGCAGCCAAGTCGCGAACAGTTACAATGAGCAGTTCTTC. Translating it yields CASSQVANSYNEQFF.